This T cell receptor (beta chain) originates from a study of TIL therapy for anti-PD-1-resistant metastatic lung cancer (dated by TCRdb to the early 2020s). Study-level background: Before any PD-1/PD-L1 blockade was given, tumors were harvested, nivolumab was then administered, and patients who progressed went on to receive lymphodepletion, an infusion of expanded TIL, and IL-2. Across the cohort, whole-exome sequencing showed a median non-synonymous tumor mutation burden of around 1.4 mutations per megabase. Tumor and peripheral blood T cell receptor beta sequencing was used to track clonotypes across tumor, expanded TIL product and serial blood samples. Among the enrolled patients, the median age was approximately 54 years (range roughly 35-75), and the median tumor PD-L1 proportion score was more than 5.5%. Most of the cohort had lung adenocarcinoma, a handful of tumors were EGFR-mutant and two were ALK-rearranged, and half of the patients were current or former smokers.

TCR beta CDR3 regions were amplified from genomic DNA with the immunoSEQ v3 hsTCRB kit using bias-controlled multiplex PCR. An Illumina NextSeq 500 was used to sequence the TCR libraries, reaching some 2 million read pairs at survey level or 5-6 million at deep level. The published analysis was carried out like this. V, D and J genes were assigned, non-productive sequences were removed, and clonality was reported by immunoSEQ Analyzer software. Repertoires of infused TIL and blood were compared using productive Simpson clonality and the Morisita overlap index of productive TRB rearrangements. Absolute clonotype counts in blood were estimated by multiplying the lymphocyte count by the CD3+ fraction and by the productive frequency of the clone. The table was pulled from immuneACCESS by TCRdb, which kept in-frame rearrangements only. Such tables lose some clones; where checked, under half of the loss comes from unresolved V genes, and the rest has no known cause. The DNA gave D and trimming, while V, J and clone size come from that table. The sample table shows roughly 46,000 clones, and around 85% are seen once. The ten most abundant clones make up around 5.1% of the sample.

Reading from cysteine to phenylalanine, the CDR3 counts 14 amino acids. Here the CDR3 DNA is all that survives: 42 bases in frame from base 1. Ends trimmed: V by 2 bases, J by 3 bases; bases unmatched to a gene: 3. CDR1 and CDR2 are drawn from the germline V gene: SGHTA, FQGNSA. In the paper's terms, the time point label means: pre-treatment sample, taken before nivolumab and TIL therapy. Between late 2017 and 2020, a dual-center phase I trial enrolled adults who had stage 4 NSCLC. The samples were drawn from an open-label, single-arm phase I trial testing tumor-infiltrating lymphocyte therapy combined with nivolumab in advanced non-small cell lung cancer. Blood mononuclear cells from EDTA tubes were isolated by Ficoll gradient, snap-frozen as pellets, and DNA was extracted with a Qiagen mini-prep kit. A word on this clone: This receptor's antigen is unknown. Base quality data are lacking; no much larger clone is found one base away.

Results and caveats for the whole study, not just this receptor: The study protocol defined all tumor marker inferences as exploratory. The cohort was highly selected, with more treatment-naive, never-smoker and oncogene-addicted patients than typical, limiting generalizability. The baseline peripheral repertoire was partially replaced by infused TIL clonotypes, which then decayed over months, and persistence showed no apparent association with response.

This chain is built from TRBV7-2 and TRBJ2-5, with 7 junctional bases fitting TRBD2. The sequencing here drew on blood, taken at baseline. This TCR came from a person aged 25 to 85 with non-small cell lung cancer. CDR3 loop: CASSLYLAEETQYF. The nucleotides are TGTGCCAGCAGCTTATATCTAGCGGAAGAGACCCAGTACTTC.